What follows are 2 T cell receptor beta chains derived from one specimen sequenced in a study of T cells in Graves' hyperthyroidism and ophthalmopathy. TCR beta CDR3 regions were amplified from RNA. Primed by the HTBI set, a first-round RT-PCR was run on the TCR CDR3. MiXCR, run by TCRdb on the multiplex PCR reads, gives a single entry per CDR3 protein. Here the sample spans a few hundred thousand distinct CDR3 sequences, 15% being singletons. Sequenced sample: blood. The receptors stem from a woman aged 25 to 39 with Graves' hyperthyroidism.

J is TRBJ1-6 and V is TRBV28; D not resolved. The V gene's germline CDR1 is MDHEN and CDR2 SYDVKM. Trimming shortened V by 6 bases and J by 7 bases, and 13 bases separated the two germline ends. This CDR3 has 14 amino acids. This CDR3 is CASRLTVANSPLHF. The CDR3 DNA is TGTGCCAGCAGACTTACGGTGGCAAATTCACCCCTCCACTTT. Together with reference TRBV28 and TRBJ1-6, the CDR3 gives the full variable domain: DVKVTQSSRYLVKRTGEKVFLECVQDMDHENMFWYRQDPGLGLRLIYFSYDVKMKEKGDIPEGYSVSREKKERFSLILESASTNQTSMYLCASRLTVANSPLHFGNGTRLTVT.

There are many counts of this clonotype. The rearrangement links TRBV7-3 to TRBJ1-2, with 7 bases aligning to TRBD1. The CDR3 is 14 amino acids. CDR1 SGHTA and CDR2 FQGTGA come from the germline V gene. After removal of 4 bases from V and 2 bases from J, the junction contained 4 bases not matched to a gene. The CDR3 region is CASSSGGQNYGYTF. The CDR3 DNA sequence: TGTGCCAGCAGCTCTGGGGGACAGAACTATGGCTACACCTTC.